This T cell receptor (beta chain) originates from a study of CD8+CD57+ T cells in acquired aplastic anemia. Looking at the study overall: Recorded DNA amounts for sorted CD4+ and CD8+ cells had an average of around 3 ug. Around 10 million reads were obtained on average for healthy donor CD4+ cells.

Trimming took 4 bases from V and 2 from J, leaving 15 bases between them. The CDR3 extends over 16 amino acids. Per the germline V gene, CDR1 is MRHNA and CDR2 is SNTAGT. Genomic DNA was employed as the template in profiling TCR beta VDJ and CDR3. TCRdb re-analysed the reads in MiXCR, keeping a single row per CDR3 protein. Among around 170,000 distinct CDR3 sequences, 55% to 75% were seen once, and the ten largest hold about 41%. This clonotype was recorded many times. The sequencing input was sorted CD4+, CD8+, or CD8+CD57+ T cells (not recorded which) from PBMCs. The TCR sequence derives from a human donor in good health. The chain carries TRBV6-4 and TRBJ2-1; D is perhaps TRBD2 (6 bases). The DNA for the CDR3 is TGTGCCAGCAGTGGGGAGGCGGGCCATGCCTACAATGAGCAGTTCTTC. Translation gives CASSGEAGHAYNEQFF.